This is a list of T cell receptor beta chains from one sample in a study of spatial heterogeneity in lung cancer. TCRdb reprocessed the 5' RACE reads with MiXCR, giving one entry per CDR3 protein. The repertoire includes about 50,000 distinct CDR3 sequences, 7.5% to 8% of them detected once, and more than 10% sits in the top ten. Sequences were derived from PBMCs, sampled at surgery. All receptors come from a female donor with early-stage non-small cell lung cancer. Each CDR3 is given with its conserved first and last residue. A D gene is named only where the DNA matches it firmly. Clone sizes are given selectively: once, few, many, or a class where the clone is expanded.

>TRBJ2-7|.|.|TRBV27
CASSGRRGEQYF
TGTGCCAGCAGTGGACGTCGGGGCGAGCAGTACTTC
>TRBJ1-3|.|.|TRBV2
CASSVSDGGTGNTIYF
TGTGCCAGCAGCGTTTCGGATGGGGGTACTGGAAACACCATATATTTT
>TRBJ2-7|.|.|TRBV6-2/TRBV6-3
CASGRDYEQYF
TGTGCCAGCGGCCGGGACTACGAGCAGTACTTC
>TRBJ2-1|few|.|TRBV7-8
CASSPYRVGNEQFF
TGTGCCAGCAGCCCCTACAGGGTAGGAAATGAGCAGTTCTTC
>TRBJ2-1|many|TRBD1|TRBV6-1
CASRRDRESSYNEQFF
TGTGCCAGCAGACGGGACAGGGAAAGCTCCTACAATGAGCAGTTCTTC
>TRBJ1-1|many|.|TRBV4-2
CASSQVFGPEAFF
TGTGCCAGCAGCCAAGTTTTTGGGCCCGAAGCTTTCTTT
>TRBJ1-2|few|.|TRBV4-2
CASSQVRRQGAGYTF
TGTGCCAGCAGCCAAGTGAGGAGACAAGGAGCTGGCTACACCTTC
>TRBJ1-4|.|.|TRBV12-3/TRBV12-4
CASSLDTGMEGLGKLFF
TGTGCCAGCAGTTTAGACACAGGGATGGAGGGGCTTGGGAAACTGTTTTTT
>TRBJ2-5|few|.|TRBV7-2
CASSLVSRAGETQYF
TGTGCCAGCAGCCTTGTAAGCCGAGCTGGTGAGACCCAGTACTTC
>TRBJ1-4|many|.|TRBV5-5
CASSVPGVDEKLFF
TGTGCCAGCAGCGTGCCGGGGGTAGACGAAAAACTGTTTTTT
>TRBJ2-1|.|TRBD2|TRBV20-1
CSAVNSGGAYNEQFF
TGCAGTGCTGTAAATAGCGGGGGGGCCTACAATGAGCAGTTCTTC
>TRBJ2-3|few|.|TRBV7-9
CASSFQGEDTQYF
TGTGCCAGCAGCTTCCAGGGTGAAGATACGCAGTATTTT
>TRBJ1-2|.|.|TRBV30
CAWSVTPLTVRDYGYTF
TGTGCCTGGAGTGTAACCCCCCTGACAGTGAGAGACTATGGCTACACCTTC
>TRBJ1-3|medium-sized|.|TRBV27
CASRGGNTIYF
TGTGCCAGCCGAGGGGGAAACACCATATATTTT
>TRBJ2-3|few|.|TRBV7-2
CASSWEAESTDTQYF
TGTGCCAGCAGCTGGGAAGCGGAGAGCACAGATACGCAGTATTTT
>TRBJ1-1|many|.|TRBV10-2
CASSNIPGPEAFF
TGCGCCAGCAGTAACATCCCGGGACCTGAAGCTTTCTTT
>TRBJ2-1|few|TRBD2|TRBV6-1
CANGGTSRNEQFF
TGTGCCAATGGGGGGACTAGCCGTAATGAGCAGTTCTTC
>TRBJ2-7|few|.|TRBV15
CATSRDRRDVSF
TGTGCCACCAGCAGAGATCGGAGGGACGTAAGCTTC
>TRBJ2-3|many|.|TRBV19
CASSIPSRTKDTQYF
TGTGCCAGTAGTATCCCCAGCCGGACGAAAGATACGCAGTATTTT
>TRBJ2-3|many|TRBD2|TRBV9
CASSGASPWGLAGDGTDTQYF
TGTGCCAGCAGCGGAGCAAGTCCGTGGGGTCTAGCGGGGGATGGCACAGATACGCAGTATTTT
>TRBJ2-5|many|.|TRBV20-1
CSATGRTQETQYF
TGCAGTGCTACTGGCCGAACCCAAGAGACCCAGTACTTC
>TRBJ1-6|.|.|TRBV18
CASSPEAPFNSPLHF
TGTGCCAGCTCACCGGAGGCACCGTTTAATTCACCCCTCCACTTT
>TRBJ2-4|few|TRBD2|TRBV18
CASSPPAGIAKNIQYF
TGTGCCAGCTCACCTCCAGCGGGGATAGCCAAAAACATTCAGTACTTC
>TRBJ2-3|many|TRBD2|TRBV6-5
CASSIAGSTDTQYF
TGTGCCAGCAGTATAGCGGGGAGCACAGATACGCAGTATTTT
>TRBJ2-5|.|TRBD2|TRBV20-1
CSANKGLAGETQYF
TGCAGTGCAAACAAAGGACTAGCGGGAGAGACCCAGTACTTC
>TRBJ2-1|few|.|TRBV7-3
CASRATPSSYNEQFF
TGTGCCAGCAGGGCGACACCTTCCTCCTACAATGAGCAGTTCTTC
>TRBJ2-3|.|.|TRBV3-1
CASSQAGSTDTQYF
TGTGCCAGCAGCCAAGCCGGAAGCACAGATACGCAGTATTTT
>TRBJ1-1|.|.|TRBV6-2/TRBV6-3
CASRPIGTSRHEAFF
TGTGCCAGCAGGCCTATAGGGACATCGAGGCATGAAGCTTTCTTT
>TRBJ1-1|.|.|TRBV7-9
CASSLNGGAGTEAFF
TGTGCCAGCAGCCTCAACGGGGGCGCGGGGACTGAAGCTTTCTTT
>TRBJ2-5|few|TRBD2|TRBV6-2/TRBV6-3
CASSYPGLAAQETQYF
TGTGCCAGCAGTTACCCGGGACTAGCGGCGCAAGAGACCCAGTACTTC
>TRBJ2-1|few|TRBD2|TRBV27
CASSEPGGPRNEQFF
TGTGCCAGCAGCGAACCGGGGGGGCCGAGGAATGAGCAGTTCTTC
>TRBJ2-1|.|.|TRBV20-1
CSAKEELRPGEGQFF
TGCAGTGCTAAGGAGGAGCTACGCCCGGGCGAAGGGCAGTTCTTC
>TRBJ2-7|many|.|TRBV6-5
CASSAGRVMYEQYF
TGTGCCAGCAGCGCGGGAAGGGTGATGTACGAGCAGTACTTC
>TRBJ2-1|.|.|TRBV21-1
CASSKAMTGSSYNEQFF
TGTGCCAGCAGCAAAGCGATGACGGGGAGCTCCTACAATGAGCAGTTCTTC
>TRBJ2-5|few|.|TRBV5-5
CASSFAGVGETQYF
TGTGCCAGCAGCTTTGCAGGGGTAGGGGAGACCCAGTACTTC
>TRBJ2-2|many|TRBD1|TRBV6-5
CASSYSVQGDTGELFF
TGTGCCAGCAGTTACTCGGTTCAGGGGGACACCGGGGAGCTGTTTTTT
>TRBJ2-5|many|.|TRBV13
CASSSKETQYF
TGTGCCAGCAGCTCAAAAGAGACCCAGTACTTC